Listed here are 8 T cell receptor beta chains from one sample, sequenced in a study of T cells after yellow fever vaccination. From the 5' RACE reads, TCRdb called clonotypes with MiXCR, one entry per CDR3 protein. The sample contains hundreds of thousands of distinct CDR3 sequences, under 20% of which appear only once. The input for sequencing was PBMCs, taken before the yellow fever booster vaccination. The receptors were gathered from a man aged 18 to 35 who received the YFV17D yellow fever vaccine.

In its sample, this clonotype was seen a few times. This rearrangement joins TRBV27 to TRBJ2-3, with a weak D call TRBD2 (5 bases). The CDR3 is 15 amino acids. CDR1 is MNHEY, CDR2 SMNVEV, per germline (reference sequence). Between the trimmed V and J ends, which lost 7 bases and 4 bases, there was a span of 18 bases. CDR3 amino acids: CASIRTFAGADTQYF. In DNA, the CDR3 is TGTGCCAGCATCCGAACTTTCGCCGGGGCAGATACGCAGTATTTT.

This rearrangement joins TRBV2 to TRBJ2-4; D call uncertain. The CDR3 has 14 residues. Germline V CDR1 and CDR2: SNHLY, FYNNEI. Trimming cost V 1 base and J 0 bases, with 4 bases left between them. The CDR3 DNA reads TGTGCCAGCAGTGAAGAGCAAGCCAAAAACATTCAGTACTTC. Its protein product is CASSEEQAKNIQYF.

This clonotype was observed a handful of times. This chain joins TRBV12-5 and TRBJ2-5; D gene ambiguous. The V gene lost 7 bases and the J gene lost 4 bases, with 13 bases spanning the gap. The length of the CDR3 is 13 residues. CDR1 and CDR2 from the germline V gene are LGHNT and FRNRAP. The CDR3 DNA reads as TGTGCTAGTGCTCCACCGGTCTTAGAGACCCAGTACTTC. Translating it yields CASAPPVLETQYF.

This chain links TRBV7-8 with TRBJ2-1; D call uncertain. CDR1 and CDR2 (germline): SGHVS, FQNEAQ. V was clipped by 2 bases and J by 4 bases, with 6 bases between them. CDR3 length: 13 amino acids. The CDR3 DNA reads TGTGCCAGCAGCTTAATAGTTTACAATGAGCAGTTCTTC. It encodes CASSLIVYNEQFF.

This clonotype was detected ten times or more. The chain has TRBV27 and TRBJ2-3; unclear D gene. Germline CDR1 and CDR2: MNHEY and SMNVEV (reference sequence). Trimming removed 6 bases at V and 3 bases at J, with 10 bases between. This CDR3 is built from 13 residues. CDR3 amino acids: CASRSFETDTQYF. In DNA form, the CDR3 reads TGTGCCAGCAGATCTTTTGAGACAGATACGCAGTATTTT.

This clonotype has more than one count but fewer than ten. This chain connects TRBV4-3 to TRBJ1-5, with 7 bases identical to TRBD1. The CDR3 contains 15 residues. V was pared by 6 bases and J by 4 bases, with 9 bases of the junction left unmatched. The germline V gene encodes CDR1 LGHNA and CDR2 YSLEER. The CDR3 protein is CASSPTGQNNQPQHF. CDR3 nucleotides: TGCGCCAGCAGTCCAACGGGACAGAATAATCAGCCCCAGCATTTT.

V usage is TRBV4-1 and J usage is TRBJ2-5, with D unresolved. V lost 0 bases, J lost 2 bases, and 10 bases lay in between. This CDR3 has 15 residues. CDR1 MGHRA and CDR2 YSYEKL come from the germline V gene. The CDR3 DNA reads as TGCGCCAGCAGCCAAGATCAGGCCAGACAAGAGACCCAGTACTTC. Its protein product is CASSQDQARQETQYF.

This sequence joins TRBV28 and TRBJ2-3, with D tentatively TRBD2 (6 bases). This CDR3 is 14 amino acids long. With 6 bases removed from V and 5 bases from J, the gap between germline ends came to 15 bases. Germline loops: CDR1 MDHEN, CDR2 SYDVKM. CDR3 loop: CASRLLASGDTQYF. The CDR3 DNA reads as TGTGCCAGCAGGCTGCTAGCGTCAGGAGATACGCAGTATTTT.